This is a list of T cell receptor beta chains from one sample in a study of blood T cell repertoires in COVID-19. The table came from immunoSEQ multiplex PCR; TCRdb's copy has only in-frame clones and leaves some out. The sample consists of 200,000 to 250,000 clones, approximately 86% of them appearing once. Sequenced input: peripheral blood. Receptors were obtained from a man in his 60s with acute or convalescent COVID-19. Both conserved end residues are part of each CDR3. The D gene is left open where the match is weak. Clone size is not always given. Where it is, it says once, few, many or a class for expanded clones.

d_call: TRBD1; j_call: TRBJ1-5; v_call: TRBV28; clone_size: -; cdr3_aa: CAGGSGQLKAPQHF; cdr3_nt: TGTGCCGGAGGATCGGGACAGCTTAAGGCTCCCCAGCATTTT
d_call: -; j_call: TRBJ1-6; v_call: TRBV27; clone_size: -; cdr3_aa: CASSLSRGGPNTLHF; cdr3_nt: TGTGCCAGCAGTTTATCGAGGGGAGGTCCCAACACCCTCCACTTT
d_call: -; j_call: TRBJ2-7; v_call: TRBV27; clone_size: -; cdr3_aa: CASSFLRLDRPYEQYF; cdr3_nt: TGTGCCAGCAGTTTTCTTAGGCTCGACAGGCCCTACGAGCAGTACTTC
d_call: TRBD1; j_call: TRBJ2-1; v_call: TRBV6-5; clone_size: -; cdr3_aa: CASTPRTGSGNEQFF; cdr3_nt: TGTGCCAGCACTCCGAGGACAGGGTCGGGGAATGAGCAGTTCTTC
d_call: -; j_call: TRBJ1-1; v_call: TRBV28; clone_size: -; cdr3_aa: CASQGGGGKNTEAFF; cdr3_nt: TGTGCCAGTCAAGGAGGGGGGGGGAAGAACACTGAAGCTTTCTTT
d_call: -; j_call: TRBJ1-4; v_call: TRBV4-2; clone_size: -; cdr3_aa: CASSQDARNEKLFF; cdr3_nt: TGTGCCAGCAGCCAAGATGCCAGGAATGAAAAACTGTTTTTT
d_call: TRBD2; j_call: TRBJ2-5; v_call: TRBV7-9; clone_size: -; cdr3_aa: CASSRTSAETQYF; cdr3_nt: TGTGCCAGCAGCAGGACTAGCGCAGAGACCCAGTACTTC
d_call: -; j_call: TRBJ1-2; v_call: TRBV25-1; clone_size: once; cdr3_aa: CASSESDRYYGYTF; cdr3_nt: TGTGCCAGCAGTGAATCAGACAGGTACTATGGCTACACCTTC
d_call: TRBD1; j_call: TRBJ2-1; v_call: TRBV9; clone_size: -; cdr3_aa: CASSVSRDRVGNEQFF; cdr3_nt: TGTGCCAGCAGCGTTTCGCGGGACAGGGTAGGGAATGAGCAGTTCTTC
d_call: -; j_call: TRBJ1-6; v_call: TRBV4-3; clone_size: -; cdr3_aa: CASSQDSGRVGSPLHF; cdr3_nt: TGCGCCAGCAGCCAAGATTCGGGAAGGGTCGGTTCACCCCTCCACTTT
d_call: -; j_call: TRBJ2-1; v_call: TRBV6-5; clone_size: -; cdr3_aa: CASNYGRVLSYNEQFF; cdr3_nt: TGTGCCAGCAATTACGGGCGGGTCCTCTCCTACAATGAGCAGTTCTTC
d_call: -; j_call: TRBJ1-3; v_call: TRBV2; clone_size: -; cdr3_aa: CASSEVLAGGTFSGNTIYF; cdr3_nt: TGTGCCAGCAGTGAGGTCTTGGCCGGGGGGACGTTCTCTGGAAACACCATATATTTT
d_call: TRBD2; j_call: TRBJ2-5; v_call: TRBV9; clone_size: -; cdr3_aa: CASSVGRAGGETQYF; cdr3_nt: TGTGCCAGCAGCGTAGGTCGAGCGGGGGGGGAGACCCAGTACTTC
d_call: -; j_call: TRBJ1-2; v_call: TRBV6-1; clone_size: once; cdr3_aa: CASSEGGLWGYTF; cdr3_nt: TGTGCCAGCAGTGAAGGAGGCCTGTGGGGCTACACCTTC
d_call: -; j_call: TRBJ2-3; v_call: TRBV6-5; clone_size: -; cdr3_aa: CASRQRDILAQYF; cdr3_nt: TGTGCCAGCAGACAGCGGGACATTCTGGCGCAGTATTTT
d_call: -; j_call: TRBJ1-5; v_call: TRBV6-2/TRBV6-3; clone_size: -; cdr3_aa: CASSSWDYSNQPQHF; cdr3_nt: TGTGCCAGCAGTTCCTGGGACTATAGCAATCAGCCCCAGCATTTT
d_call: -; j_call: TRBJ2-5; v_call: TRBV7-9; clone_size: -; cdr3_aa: CASSLAGAETQYF; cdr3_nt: TGTGCCAGCAGCTTAGCCGGTGCCGAGACCCAGTACTTC
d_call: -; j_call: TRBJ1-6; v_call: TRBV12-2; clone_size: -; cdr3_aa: CASRLTGQGADSPLHF; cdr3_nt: TGTGCAAGTCGCTTAACTGGACAGGGGGCTGATTCACCCCTCCACTTT